The 5 T cell receptor beta chains presented below share a single source sample, sequenced in a study of post-analysis software for immune sequencing data. Findings of the study overall: Included in a set of about five TRBV segments more frequent in patients than controls were TRBV5-6, TRBV5-1 and TRBV20-1.

TCR beta cDNA libraries had unique molecular identifiers. In TCRdb, the PCR reads were re-called with MiXCR into one record per CDR3 protein. The sample lists about 500,000 distinct CDR3 sequences; roughly 45% were seen once. These receptors have no identified antigens. Sequencing was done on a sample of blood. These receptors all stem from a girl aged 5-17 years with multiple sclerosis.

The gene calls are TRBV29-1 and TRBJ2-7; TRBD1 matches at 7 bases. CDR3 size: 15 residues. Germline trimming cut 5 bases from V and 3 bases from J; bases unmatched to any gene: 13. CDR1 and CDR2 (germline): SQVTM, ANQGSEA. This chain's CDR3 is CSVKWETGCYYEQYF. The CDR3 region has the DNA TGCAGCGTTAAGTGGGAGACAGGGTGCTACTACGAGCAGTACTTC.

J is TRBJ2-7 and V is TRBV7-9, with TRBD1 matching over 8 bases. The J call may be mistaken, given a closer DNA end match to TRBJ2-5. The CDR3 length is 15 residues. Germline V gene data show CDR1 as SEHNR and CDR2 as FQNEAQ (reference sequence). The CDR3 coding sequence is TGTGCCAGCAGCTTAGCGCGGACAGGGCAGGAGACCCAGTACTTC. Its translation is CASSLARTGQETQYF.

J is TRBJ1-5 and V is TRBV20-1; tentatively, D is TRBD1 (5 bases). Per germline, CDR1 DFQATT and CDR2 SNEGSKA (reference sequence). The CDR3 extends over 13 amino acids. The V gene lost 0 bases and the J gene lost 4 bases, with 7 bases spanning the gap. In nucleotides, the CDR3 is TGCAGTGCTAGAGATCAGGGAAATCAGCCCCAGCATTTT. This gives the protein CSARDQGNQPQHF.

This chain joins TRBV6-5 and TRBJ1-2; possible D gene TRBD1, 5 bases. The CDR3 has 14 amino acids. Germline V gene lookup returns CDR1 MNHEY and CDR2 SVGAGI. Trimming took off 0 bases at V and 7 bases at J, with 12 bases between the two ends. The CDR3 protein is CASSYSGALSGYTF. The CDR3 DNA is TGTGCCAGCAGTTACTCCGGGGCTCTGAGTGGCTACACCTTC.

This chain links TRBV7-9 with TRBJ2-5; D unclear. Trimming left V 4 bases short and J 3 bases short, with 6 bases between. Looked up from germline, CDR1 is SEHNR and CDR2 is FQNEAQ (reference sequence). This CDR3 region has 12 residues. The CDR3 sequence: CASSWTEETQYF. The CDR3 DNA reads TGTGCCAGCAGCTGGACGGAAGAGACCCAGTACTTC.